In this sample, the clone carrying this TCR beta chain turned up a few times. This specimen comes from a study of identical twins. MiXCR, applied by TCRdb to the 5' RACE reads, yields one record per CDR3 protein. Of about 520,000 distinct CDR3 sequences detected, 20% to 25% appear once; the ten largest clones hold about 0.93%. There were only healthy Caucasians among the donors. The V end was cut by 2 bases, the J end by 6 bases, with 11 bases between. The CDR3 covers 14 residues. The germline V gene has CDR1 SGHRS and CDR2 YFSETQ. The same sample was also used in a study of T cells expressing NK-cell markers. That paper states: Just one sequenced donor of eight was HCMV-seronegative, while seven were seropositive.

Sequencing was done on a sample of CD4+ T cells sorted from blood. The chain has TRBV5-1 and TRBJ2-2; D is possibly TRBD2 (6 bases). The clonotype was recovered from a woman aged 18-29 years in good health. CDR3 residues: CASSFSAGPGELFF. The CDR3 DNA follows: TGCGCCAGCAGCTTTTCCGCGGGGCCCGGGGAGCTGTTTTTT.